Here is one TCR beta chain with its context. Trimming took off 0 bases at V and 8 bases at J, with 7 bases between the two ends. The CDR3 spans 12 residues. Looked up from germline, CDR1 is SEHNR and CDR2 is FQNEAQ (reference sequence). In the study's own analysis: Amplification with reference gene primers provided the estimates of nucleated cell counts. Clones were read by immunoSEQ multiplex PCR, and TCRdb kept only the in-frame ones, dropping some. V, J and clone size derive from that table, while D and trimming were established from the DNA sequence. The data show some 90,000 clones, with 80% to 90% seen just once and 0.95% to 1.5% held by the top ten. This record comes from a study of blood T cell repertoires in COVID-19. Overall study context: PBMCs, B-cell-depleted T cells, or T cells were the source of the cDNA or gDNA that made up the material.

The rearrangement joins TRBV7-9 to TRBJ1-2, with D uncertain. The sequencing input was peripheral blood. This sequence was found in a man of 80 years or more with active or convalescent COVID-19. This CDR3 reads CASSLAQRGYTF. In DNA, the CDR3 is TGTGCCAGCAGCTTAGCCCAGAGGGGCTACACCTTC. Looking up the rest from reference TRBV7-9 and TRBJ1-2 gives the full variable domain: DTGVSQNPRHKITKRGQNVTFRCDPISEHNRLYWYRQTLGQGPEFLTYFQNEAQLEKSRLLSDRFSAERPKGSFSTLEIQRTEQGDSAMYLCASSLAQRGYTFGSGTRLTVV.